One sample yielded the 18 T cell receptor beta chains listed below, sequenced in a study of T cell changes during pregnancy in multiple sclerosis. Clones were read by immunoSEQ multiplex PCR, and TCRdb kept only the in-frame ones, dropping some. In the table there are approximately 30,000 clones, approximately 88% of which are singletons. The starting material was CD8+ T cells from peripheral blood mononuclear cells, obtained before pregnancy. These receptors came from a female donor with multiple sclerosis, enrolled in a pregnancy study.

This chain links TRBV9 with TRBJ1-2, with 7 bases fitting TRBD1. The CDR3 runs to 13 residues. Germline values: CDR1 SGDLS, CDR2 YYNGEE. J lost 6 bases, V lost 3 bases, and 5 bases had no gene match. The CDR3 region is CASSALTGNGYTF. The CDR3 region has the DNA TGTGCCAGCAGCGCATTGACAGGGAATGGCTACACCTTC.

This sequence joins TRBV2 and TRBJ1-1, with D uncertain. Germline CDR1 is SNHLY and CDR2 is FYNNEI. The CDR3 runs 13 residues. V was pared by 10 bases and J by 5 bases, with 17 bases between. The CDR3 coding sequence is TGTGCCACCCGTCGAGGTTTCGGGACTGAAGCTTTCTTT. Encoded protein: CATRRGFGTEAFF.

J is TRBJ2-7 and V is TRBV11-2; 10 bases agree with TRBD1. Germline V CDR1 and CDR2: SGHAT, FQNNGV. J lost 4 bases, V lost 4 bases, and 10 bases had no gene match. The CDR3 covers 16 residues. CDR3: CASSSGPGTGVYEQYF. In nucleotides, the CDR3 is TGTGCCAGCAGCTCCGGTCCCGGGACAGGGGTGTACGAGCAGTACTTC.

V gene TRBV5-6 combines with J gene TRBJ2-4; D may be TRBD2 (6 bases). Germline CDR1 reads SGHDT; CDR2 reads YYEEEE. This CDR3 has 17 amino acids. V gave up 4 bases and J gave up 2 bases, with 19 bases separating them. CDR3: CASSAPAGTASKNIQYF. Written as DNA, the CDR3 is TGTGCCAGCAGCGCCCCGGCGGGGACGGCGTCCAAAAACATTCAGTACTTC. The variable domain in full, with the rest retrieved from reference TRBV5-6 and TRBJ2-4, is DAGVTQSPTHLIKTRGQQVTLRCSPKSGHDTVSWYQQALGQGPQFIFQYYEEEERQRGNFPDRFSGHQFPNYSSELNVNALLLGDSALYLCASSAPAGTASKNIQYFGAGTRLSVL.

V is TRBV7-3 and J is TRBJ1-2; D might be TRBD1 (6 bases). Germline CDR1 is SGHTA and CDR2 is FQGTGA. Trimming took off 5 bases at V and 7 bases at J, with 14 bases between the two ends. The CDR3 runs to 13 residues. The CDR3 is CASSPTGGGGYTF. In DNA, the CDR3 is TGTGCCAGCAGCCCGACGGGAGGGGGTGGCTACACCTTC.

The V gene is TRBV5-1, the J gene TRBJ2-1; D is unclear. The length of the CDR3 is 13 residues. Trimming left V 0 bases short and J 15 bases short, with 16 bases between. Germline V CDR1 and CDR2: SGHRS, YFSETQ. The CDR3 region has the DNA TGCGCCAGCAGCTTGGGAGTATCGGTTCAATGGTTCTTC. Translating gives CASSLGVSVQWFF.

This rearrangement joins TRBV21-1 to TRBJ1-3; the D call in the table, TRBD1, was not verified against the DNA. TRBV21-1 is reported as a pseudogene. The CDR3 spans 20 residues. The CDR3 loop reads CASTKSRQGASKTSGNTIYF. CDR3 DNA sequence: TGTGCCAGCACTAAAAGTCGGCAGGGGGCCTCAAAAACCTCTGGAAACACCATATATTTT.

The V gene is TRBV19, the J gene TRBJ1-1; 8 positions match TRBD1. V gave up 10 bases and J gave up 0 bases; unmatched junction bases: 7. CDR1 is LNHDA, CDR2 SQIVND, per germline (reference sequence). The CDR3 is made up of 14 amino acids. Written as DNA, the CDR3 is TGTGCCACCGAGACAGGGGTCATGAACACTGAAGCTTTCTTT. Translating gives CATETGVMNTEAFF.

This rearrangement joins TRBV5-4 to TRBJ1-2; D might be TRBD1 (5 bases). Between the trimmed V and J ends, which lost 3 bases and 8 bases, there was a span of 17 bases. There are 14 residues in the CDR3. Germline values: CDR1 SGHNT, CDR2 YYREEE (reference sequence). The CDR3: CASSSLGGGRGYTF. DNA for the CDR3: TGTGCCAGCAGCTCCCTGGGGGGGGGTCGGGGCTACACCTTC. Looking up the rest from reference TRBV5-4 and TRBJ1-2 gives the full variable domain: ETGVTQSPTHLIKTRGQQVTLRCSSQSGHNTVSWYQQALGQGPQFIFQYYREEENGRGNFPPRFSGLQFPNYSSELNVNALELDDSALYLCASSSLGGGRGYTFGSGTRLTVV.

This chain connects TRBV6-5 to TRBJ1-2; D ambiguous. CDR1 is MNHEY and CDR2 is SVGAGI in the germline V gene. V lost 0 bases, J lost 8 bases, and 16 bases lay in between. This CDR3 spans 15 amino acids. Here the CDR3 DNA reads TGTGCCAGCAGTTACTCGAGAGGCGGCGCGTGGGGCTACACCTTC. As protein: CASSYSRGGAWGYTF.

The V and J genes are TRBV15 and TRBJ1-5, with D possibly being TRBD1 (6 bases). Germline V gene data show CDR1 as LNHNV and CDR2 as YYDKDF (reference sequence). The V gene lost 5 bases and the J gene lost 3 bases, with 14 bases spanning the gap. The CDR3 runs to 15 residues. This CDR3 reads CATSPQWTANQPQHF. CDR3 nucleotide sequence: TGTGCCACCAGCCCTCAATGGACAGCCAATCAGCCCCAGCATTTT.

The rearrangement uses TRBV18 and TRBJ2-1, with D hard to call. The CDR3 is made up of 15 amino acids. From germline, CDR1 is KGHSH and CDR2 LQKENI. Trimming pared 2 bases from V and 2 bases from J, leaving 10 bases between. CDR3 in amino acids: CASSPDMAAYNEQFF. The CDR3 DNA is TGTGCCAGCTCACCAGATATGGCAGCCTACAATGAGCAGTTCTTC. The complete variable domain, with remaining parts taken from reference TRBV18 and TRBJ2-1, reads NAGVMQNPRHLVRRRGQEARLRCSPMKGHSHVYWYRQLPEEGLKFMVYLQKENIIDESGMPKERFSAEFPKEGPSILRIQQVVRGDSAAYFCASSPDMAAYNEQFFGPGTRLTVL.

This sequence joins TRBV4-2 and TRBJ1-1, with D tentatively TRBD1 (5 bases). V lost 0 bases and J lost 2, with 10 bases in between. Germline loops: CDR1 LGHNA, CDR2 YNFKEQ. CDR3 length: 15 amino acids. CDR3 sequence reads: CASSQEGGDNTEAFF. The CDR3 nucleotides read TGTGCCAGCAGCCAAGAAGGAGGGGATAACACTGAAGCTTTCTTT.

In DNA form, the CDR3 reads TGTGCCAGCAACCTCTGGAAGGGGCGGAACACTGAAGCTTTCTTT. It encodes CASNLWKGRNTEAFF. The chain employs TRBV11-2 and TRBJ1-1, with D perhaps matching TRBD1 (5 bases). CDR1 SGHAT and CDR2 FQNNGV come from the germline V gene. V gave up 7 bases and J gave up 1 base, with 16 bases separating them. CDR3 length equals 15 residues.

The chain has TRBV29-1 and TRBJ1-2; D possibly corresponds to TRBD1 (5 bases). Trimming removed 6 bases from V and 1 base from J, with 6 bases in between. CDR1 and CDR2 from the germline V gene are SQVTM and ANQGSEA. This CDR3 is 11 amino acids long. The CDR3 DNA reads TGCAGCGTGACAGTTAACTATGGCTACACCTTC. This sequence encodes CSVTVNYGYTF.

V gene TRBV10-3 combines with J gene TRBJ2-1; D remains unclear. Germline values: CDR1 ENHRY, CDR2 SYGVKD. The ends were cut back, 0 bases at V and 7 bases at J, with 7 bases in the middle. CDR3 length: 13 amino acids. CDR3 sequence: CAISESTPNEQFF. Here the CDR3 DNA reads TGTGCCATCAGTGAGTCGACTCCGAATGAGCAGTTCTTC.

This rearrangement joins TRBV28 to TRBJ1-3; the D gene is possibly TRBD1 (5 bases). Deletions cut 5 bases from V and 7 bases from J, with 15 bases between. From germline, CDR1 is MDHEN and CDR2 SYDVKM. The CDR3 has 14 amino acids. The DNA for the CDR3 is TGTGCCAGCAGTCCCCCTCCGGGGGGGAACACCATATATTTT. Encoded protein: CASSPPPGGNTIYF.

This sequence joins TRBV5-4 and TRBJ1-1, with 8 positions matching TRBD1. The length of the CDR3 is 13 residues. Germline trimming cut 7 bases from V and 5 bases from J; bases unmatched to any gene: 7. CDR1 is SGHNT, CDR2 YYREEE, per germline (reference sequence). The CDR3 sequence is CASCGQGGTEAFF. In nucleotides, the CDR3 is TGTGCCAGCTGCGGACAGGGAGGGACTGAAGCTTTCTTT.